A selection of T cell receptor beta chains follows, all from one sample in a study of T-cell reconstitution after alpha-beta-depleted transplantation in children. TCRdb re-called the PCR reads with MiXCR, one entry per CDR3 protein. Here the sample spans around 300,000 distinct CDR3 sequences, approximately 10% being singletons. The sequences come from peripheral blood, collected 180 days after TCRalphabeta/CD19-depleted stem cell transplant. The source of these receptors is a male patient under 10 years old who had a stem cell transplant for chronic granulomatous disease, so the T cells may come from the graft donor. CDR3s include the opening cysteine and the closing phenylalanine or tryptophan. D genes are given only for firm matches. Rows give clone size only sometimes, using once, few, many, or a class for an expanded clone.

abundance	v_gene	j_gene	d_gene	CDR3nt	CDR3aa
many	TRBV6-1	TRBJ2-5	TRBD1	TGTGCCAGCAGTGCGACGGACAGGGTTTGGCCCCAGTACTTC	CASSATDRVWPQYF
many	TRBV18	TRBJ1-1	TRBD1	TGTGCCAGCTCATCCGACAGGGCCCCTGAAGCTTTCTTT	CASSSDRAPEAFF
few	TRBV6-5	TRBJ2-3	TRBD2	TGTGCCAGCAGTTCACGGCGGGGGAAGGTAGATACGCAGTATTTT	CASSSRRGKVDTQYF
.	TRBV5-4	TRBJ2-1	TRBD2	TGTGCCAGCAGCTCCAGACTAGCGGGAAACAATGAGCAGTTCTTC	CASSSRLAGNNEQFF
many	TRBV7-7	TRBJ2-1	.	TGTGCCAGCAGCTTAGCCCTCGACAGCCATGAGCAGTTCTTC	CASSLALDSHEQFF
many	TRBV7-3	TRBJ2-7	.	TGTGCCAGCAGCTTAACGGGCAGGGGTACGGACGAGCAGTACTTC	CASSLTGRGTDEQYF
few	TRBV30	TRBJ2-2	TRBD2	TGTGCCTGGACCAAGCGGGATTCTTTGGCCGGGGAGCTGTTTTTT	CAWTKRDSLAGELFF
many	TRBV3-1	TRBJ2-2	.	TGTGCCAGCAGCCAAGAAGAGAGACTAGATAACACCGGGGAGCTGTTTTTT	CASSQEERLDNTGELFF
.	TRBV6-1	TRBJ1-5	.	TGTGCCAGCAGTCAGGCGGGCCCCTCGAGTCAGCCCCAGCATTTT	CASSQAGPSSQPQHF
few	TRBV14	TRBJ2-1	.	TGTGCCAGCAGCCTCATCATGCGGGGTAATGAGCAGTTCTTC	CASSLIMRGNEQFF
.	TRBV7-2	TRBJ2-7	.	TGTGCCAGCAGCTTATCCCTGGCAGGGGATAGGATTCAGTACTTC	CASSLSLAGDRIQYF
many	TRBV7-2	TRBJ2-7	TRBD1	TGTGCCAGCAGCCGGGACAGGGGGATAGACGAGCAGTACTTC	CASSRDRGIDEQYF
many	TRBV5-1	TRBJ2-7	.	TGCGCCAGCAGCTCGGAGCGGGTAACCTACGAGCAGTACTTC	CASSSERVTYEQYF
many	TRBV6-6	TRBJ1-1	.	TGTGCCAGCAGGACCCCCGAGAACACTGAAGCTTTCTTT	CASRTPENTEAFF
.	TRBV5-4	TRBJ2-3	TRBD2	TGTGCCAGCAGCTTCCCCGGACTAGCGGCTTCTAGCACAGATACGCAGTATTTT	CASSFPGLAASSTDTQYF
many	TRBV20-1	TRBJ1-1	TRBD1	TGCATCGGACAGGGGCTAACTGAAGCTTTCTTT	CIGQGLTEAFF
.	TRBV7-8	TRBJ2-1	.	TGTGCCAGCAGCTTAGGACGGGACAATGAGCAGTTCTTC	CASSLGRDNEQFF
many	TRBV20-1	TRBJ2-3	TRBD1	TGCAGTGCTAGTTCGACGCAGGGGGTGGATACGCAGTATTTT	CSASSTQGVDTQYF
.	TRBV7-2	TRBJ2-7	TRBD2	TGTGCCAGCAGCGCGGGGACTAGCGGGGTGGGCGAGCAGTACTTC	CASSAGTSGVGEQYF
.	TRBV4-1	TRBJ1-2	.	TGCGCCAGCAGCCAAGTTCCGGACGGATTTAACTATGGCTACCCCTTC	CASSQVPDGFNYGYPF
many	TRBV12-3/TRBV12-4	TRBJ2-4	TRBD1	TGTGCCAGCAGCCGATCCGGGACAGCTAAAAACATTCAGTACTTC	CASSRSGTAKNIQYF
.	TRBV18	TRBJ2-3	.	TGTGCCAGCTCGCGCTTGGTCACAGATACGCAGTATTTT	CASSRLVTDTQYF
many	TRBV5-6	TRBJ2-2	TRBD2	TGTGCCAGCAGCTTGACGGGACTAGTGGTCGGGGAGCTGTTTTTT	CASSLTGLVVGELFF
many	TRBV20-1	TRBJ2-7	TRBD2	TGCAGTGCTAGAGATCTAGCGGGGGCCTACGAGCAGTACTTC	CSARDLAGAYEQYF
many	TRBV29-1	TRBJ1-4	TRBD1	TGCAGCGTTCGGGTGGGACAGGGGATGAAAAAACTGTTTTTT	CSVRVGQGMKKLFF
many	TRBV10-3	TRBJ2-3	.	TGTGCCGCCCGGAAGGGACCCACAGATACGCAGTATTTT	CAARKGPTDTQYF
.	TRBV21-1	TRBJ2-7	.	TGCGACGTGCACAGGGACACCTCCTACGAGCAGTACTTC	CDVHRDTSYEQYF
many	TRBV9	TRBJ2-1	.	TGTGCCAGCAGCGTAGCGGTAGCGAGAGTCCCCAACAATGAGCAGTTCTTC	CASSVAVARVPNNEQFF
many	TRBV7-2	TRBJ2-1	TRBD1	TGTGCCAGCAGCTTAAGGGGACAGGATACGTTCTTC	CASSLRGQDTFF
many	TRBV12-3/TRBV12-4	TRBJ2-1	.	TGTGCCAGCAGCAACCCCAGGGGATACTACAATGAGCAGTTCTTC	CASSNPRGYYNEQFF
.	TRBV12-3/TRBV12-4	TRBJ1-4	.	TGTGCCAGCAGGCCGGGACGGGCGATAAATGAAAAACTGTTTTTT	CASRPGRAINEKLFF
many	TRBV20-1	TRBJ2-5	TRBD2	TGCAGTGCTAGAGGACTAGCGGGAGACATTTCGGAGACCCAGTACTTC	CSARGLAGDISETQYF
many	TRBV6-1	TRBJ1-5	.	TGTGCCAGCAGTGAAGCCCGGGGGAGGCCCCAGCATTTT	CASSEARGRPQHF
many	TRBV11-1	TRBJ1-1	.	TGTGCCAGCAGCAGACAGGTTATGGCTGAAGCTTTCTTT	CASSRQVMAEAFF
many	TRBV29-1	TRBJ2-5	TRBD1	TGCAGCGTTGAAGGCAGGGGGAGAGAGACCCAGTACTTC	CSVEGRGRETQYF
many	TRBV29-1	TRBJ2-7	.	TGCAGCGTTGAAGGGGGCACGCAGCAGTACTTC	CSVEGGTQQYF
many	TRBV29-1	TRBJ1-2	TRBD1	TGCAGCGCCCGAAGGACAGGAACTTTTGGCTACACCTTC	CSARRTGTFGYTF
many	TRBV20-1	TRBJ2-5	TRBD2	TGCAGTGCTGGGACTAGCGGGGAGACCCAGTACTTC	CSAGTSGETQYF